This is a list of T cell receptor beta chains from one sample in a study of PD-1 blockade in classical Hodgkin lymphoma. Method: immunoSEQ multiplex PCR; TCRdb's copy keeps in-frame clones and lacks some. The table includes roughly 60,000 clones, 88% detected once. The sample in question was peripheral blood mononuclear cells (PBMCs), obtained before the second cycle of nivolumab. These receptors were obtained from a human donor with classical Hodgkin lymphoma. Each CDR3 is given with its conserved first and last residue. A D gene is named only where the DNA matches it firmly. Not all rows give a size; the values are once, few, many and, for expanded clones, a class.

j_call,v_call,clone_size,d_call,cdr3_aa,cdr3_nt
TRBJ1-3,TRBV6-1,-,-,CASSEGDLGGNTIYF,TGTGCCAGCAGCGAAGGGGATCTTGGAGGAAACACCATATATTTT
TRBJ2-2,TRBV28,once,TRBD2,CASSEPGLANTGELFF,TGTGCCAGCAGCGAACCGGGACTAGCGAACACCGGGGAGCTGTTTTTT
TRBJ2-3,TRBV9,-,-,CASSVGSAGAPPDTQYF,TGTGCCAGCAGCGTAGGATCGGCGGGGGCCCCCCCAGATACGCAGTATTTT
TRBJ2-3,TRBV29-1,-,-,CSVEGLMTTDTQYF,TGCAGCGTTGAAGGGCTGATGACAACAGATACGCAGTATTTT
TRBJ2-7,TRBV28,once,TRBD1,CASTLPGGILEQYF,TGTGCCAGCACATTGCCAGGGGGTATCTTAGAGCAGTACTTC
TRBJ2-3,TRBV28,-,TRBD2,CASRGLIAGAFTDTQYF,TGTGCCAGCAGGGGCTTGATAGCGGGGGCCTTCACAGATACGCAGTATTTT
TRBJ2-4,TRBV5-1,-,-,CASSPQTDLNIQYF,TGCGCCAGCAGCCCACAGACCGATTTAAACATTCAGTACTTC
TRBJ2-5,TRBV27,-,TRBD1,CASSLFRTGVKTQYF,TGTGCCAGCAGTCTCTTTCGGACAGGGGTAAAGACCCAGTACTTC
TRBJ1-1,TRBV6-1,-,-,CASSEVNSHREQNTEAFF,TGTGCCAGCAGTGAAGTGAATTCCCACAGGGAGCAGAACACTGAAGCTTTCTTT
TRBJ2-3,TRBV5-1,-,TRBD2,CASSLGAGGTDTQYF,TGCGCCAGCAGCTTGGGTGCGGGGGGCACAGATACGCAGTATTTT
TRBJ2-3,TRBV9,-,-,CASSVEGRDTQYF,TGTGCCAGCAGCGTTGAAGGTCGGGATACGCAGTATTTT
TRBJ1-3,TRBV5-1,-,-,CASRALADGNTIYF,TGCGCCAGCAGGGCTTTGGCGGATGGAAACACCATATATTTT
TRBJ2-7,TRBV7-3,once,TRBD2,CASSQLAGGFYEQYF,TGTGCCAGCAGCCAACTAGCGGGGGGCTTCTACGAGCAGTACTTC
TRBJ1-2,TRBV19,-,-,CASSIEDGYGYTF,TGTGCCAGTAGTATAGAAGACGGCTATGGCTACACCTTC
TRBJ2-7,TRBV5-1,-,-,CASRGILYEQYF,TGCGCCAGCAGGGGAATTCTCTACGAGCAGTACTTC
TRBJ1-4,TRBV5-1,-,-,CASSQTGPTNEKLFF,TGCGCCAGCAGTCAAACAGGGCCGACTAATGAAAAACTGTTTTTT
TRBJ1-1,TRBV5-1,-,TRBD1,CASSSMPGQGANTEAFF,TGCGCCAGCAGCTCAATGCCGGGACAGGGGGCAAACACTGAAGCTTTCTTT
TRBJ2-5,TRBV5-1,-,TRBD2,CASSFTGTSGGSPQETQYF,TGCGCCAGCAGCTTTACCGGGACTAGCGGGGGGTCCCCCCAGGAGACCCAGTACTTC
TRBJ2-5,TRBV19,-,-,CASTPGGGTSLGETQYF,TGTGCCAGTACCCCAGGGGGGGGGACCTCCCTAGGAGAGACCCAGTACTTC
TRBJ2-2,TRBV6-5,once,-,CASSYRGSRGGELFF,TGTGCCAGCAGTTACCGCGGGTCCCGAGGGGGGGAGCTGTTTTTT
TRBJ2-3,TRBV11-1,-,TRBD2,CASSLLPTSGVADTQYF,TGTGCCAGCAGCTTACTACCGACTAGCGGGGTGGCAGATACGCAGTATTTT
TRBJ2-7,TRBV5-6,-,-,CASSLAGTSYEQYF,TGTGCCAGCAGCTTGGCAGGAACCTCCTACGAGCAGTACTTC
TRBJ2-5,TRBV14,-,-,CASSQVGREETQYF,TGTGCCAGCAGCCAAGTAGGAAGGGAAGAGACCCAGTACTTC
TRBJ2-7,TRBV6-5,-,-,CASSYKGPYEQYF,TGTGCCAGCAGTTACAAGGGTCCCTACGAGCAGTACTTC
TRBJ2-3,TRBV28,-,TRBD2,CASKGGGVGDTQYF,TGTGCCAGCAAGGGCGGGGGGGTAGGAGATACGCAGTATTTT
TRBJ1-2,TRBV5-1,-,-,CASSGGTSGGYTF,TGCGCCAGCAGCGGGGGGACGTCGGGTGGCTACACCTTC
TRBJ1-1,TRBV5-1,-,TRBD1,CASSLGTGANEEAFF,TGCGCCAGCAGCTTGGGGACAGGGGCGAACGAGGAAGCTTTCTTT
TRBJ1-1,TRBV6-5,-,TRBD1,CASRPGQGTNTEAFF,TGTGCCAGCAGGCCGGGACAGGGGACAAACACTGAAGCTTTCTTT
TRBJ2-5,TRBV6-6,-,-,CASSPDPRVRETQYF,TGTGCCAGCAGTCCAGATCCCAGGGTACGGGAGACCCAGTACTTC
TRBJ2-3,TRBV9,-,TRBD2,CASSVLAGSLTDTQYF,TGTGCCAGCAGCGTTTTAGCGGGGAGCCTGACAGATACGCAGTATTTT
TRBJ2-7,TRBV11-2,-,-,CASSPPVGTDPYEQYF,TGTGCCAGCAGCCCTCCCGTAGGGACGGACCCCTACGAGCAGTACTTC
TRBJ2-7,TRBV5-1,-,TRBD2,CASSQGAGYEQYF,TGCGCCAGCAGCCAAGGAGCGGGGTACGAGCAGTACTTC
TRBJ1-4,TRBV6-5,-,-,CASSYGGTNEKLFF,TGTGCCAGCAGTTACGGGGGGACTAATGAAAAACTGTTTTTT
TRBJ2-3,TRBV25-1,-,-,CASSEYRPSASNTQYF,TGTGCCAGCAGTGAATATAGGCCATCCGCCTCCAATACGCAGTATTTT
TRBJ2-7,TRBV5-6,-,-,CASSLRWGISYEQYF,TGTGCCAGCAGCTTGAGGTGGGGGATATCCTACGAGCAGTACTTC
TRBJ1-4,TRBV7-2,few,-,CASSLAPRQYSNEKLFF,TGTGCCAGCAGCTTAGCCCCACGACAGTACTCTAATGAAAAACTGTTTTTT
TRBJ2-2,TRBV5-1,-,TRBD1,CASSLRTGRVNTGELFF,TGCGCCAGCAGCCTTCGGACAGGGCGGGTTAATACCGGGGAGCTGTTTTTT
TRBJ1-1,TRBV11-2,once,-,CASSPNSGEAFF,TGTGCCAGCAGCCCAAATTCGGGTGAAGCTTTCTTT
TRBJ2-6,TRBV28,-,-,CASSFNPPAGANVLTF,TGTGCCAGCAGTTTTAATCCGCCAGCTGGGGCCAACGTCCTGACTTTC
TRBJ2-1,TRBV4-2,-,TRBD2,CASSQEGVAGHNEQFF,TGTGCCAGCAGCCAAGAGGGCGTAGCGGGGCACAATGAGCAGTTCTTC
TRBJ1-6,TRBV27,-,-,CASSFGRMYNSPLHF,TGTGCCAGCAGTTTCGGAAGGATGTATAATTCACCCCTCCACTTT
TRBJ1-4,TRBV28,-,-,CASGGFYEKLFF,TGTGCTAGCGGGGGTTTCTATGAAAAACTGTTTTTT
TRBJ2-3,TRBV6-1,-,-,CASSEEGRGVTDTQYF,TGTGCCAGCAGTGAAGAGGGCAGGGGAGTCACAGATACGCAGTATTTT
TRBJ2-7,TRBV5-1,few,TRBD1,CASSLRTGGYEQYF,TGCGCCAGCAGCTTGAGGACAGGGGGTTACGAGCAGTACTTC
TRBJ2-2,TRBV5-1,-,-,CASSWGTGELFF,TGCGCCAGCAGCTGGGGGACCGGGGAGCTGTTTTTT
TRBJ2-5,TRBV11-2,-,TRBD2,CASSFSLAGAETQYF,TGTGCCAGCAGCTTTTCCCTAGCGGGGGCGGAGACCCAGTACTTC
TRBJ2-3,TRBV4-1,-,TRBD2,CASSLGGAKDTQYF,TGCGCCAGCAGCCTCGGGGGGGCCAAAGATACGCAGTATTTT
TRBJ2-2,TRBV5-1,-,TRBD2,CASSLDLAGVGELFF,TGCGCCAGCAGCTTGGACCTAGCGGGGGTCGGGGAGCTGTTTTTT
TRBJ2-1,TRBV27,-,-,CASSFGGPDNEQFF,TGTGCCAGCAGTTTTGGGGGACCCGACAATGAGCAGTTCTTC
TRBJ1-4,TRBV5-1,-,-,CASTQSANEKLFF,TGCGCCAGTACACAGTCGGCTAATGAAAAACTGTTTTTT
TRBJ1-2,TRBV29-1,-,-,CSVEGLQGRHGYTF,TGCAGCGTTGAAGGCCTACAGGGCCGCCATGGCTACACCTTC
TRBJ1-2,TRBV29-1,-,-,CSVEQGTRNYGYTF,TGCAGCGTTGAACAGGGGACTCGGAACTATGGCTACACCTTC
TRBJ2-7,TRBV11-2,once,TRBD1,CASSLGDSYEQYF,TGTGCCAGCAGCTTAGGGGACAGCTACGAGCAGTACTTC
TRBJ2-1,TRBV5-1,once,TRBD2,CASSLGSGGYNEQFF,TGCGCCAGCAGCTTAGGTAGCGGGGGATACAATGAGCAGTTCTTC
TRBJ1-1,TRBV6-5,-,-,CASSLTGNTEAFF,TGTGCCAGCAGTCTAACAGGGAACACTGAAGCTTTCTTT
TRBJ2-7,TRBV10-3,-,-,CATLRGLAYEQYF,TGTGCCACCTTGAGGGGCTTGGCCTACGAGCAGTACTTC
TRBJ1-4,TRBV7-9,-,-,CASSLGGSGGNEKLFF,TGTGCCAGCAGCTTAGGCGGCAGTGGGGGAAATGAAAAACTGTTTTTT
TRBJ2-7,TRBV6-6,-,-,CASSPPGTKSYEQYF,TGTGCCAGCAGTCCGCCCGGGACCAAGTCCTACGAGCAGTACTTC
TRBJ1-2,TRBV10-2,-,TRBD1,CASKGQGAVMGGYTF,TGCGCCAGCAAAGGACAGGGGGCGGTAATGGGGGGCTACACCTTC